These 11 T cell receptor beta chains were sequenced from one sample in a study of blood T cell repertoires in COVID-19. The assay was immunoSEQ multiplex PCR, and TCRdb's table has in-frame clones only and misses some. The data hold some 150,000 clones, with roughly 80% observed a single time. The sequenced sample consisted of peripheral blood. These receptors were collected from a man older than 75 with acute or convalescent COVID-19.

This clone was seen once. The CDR3 region has the DNA TGTGCCAGCAGTTACTCCACGGGCAATCAGCCCCAGCATTTT. Translation gives CASSYSTGNQPQHF. The rearrangement links TRBV6-5 to TRBJ1-5, with D unresolved. CDR1 is MNHEY, CDR2 SVGAGI, per germline. This CDR3 has 14 amino acids. Trimming removed 0 bases from V and 2 bases from J, with 5 bases in between.

The chain recombines TRBV6-6 with TRBJ2-4; the D gene is possibly TRBD1 (6 bases). The CDR3 is 14 residues long. Per germline, CDR1 MNHNY and CDR2 SVGAGI (reference sequence). The germline V and J ends were trimmed by 2 bases and 9 bases, with 14 bases remaining between them. CDR3 loop: CASSYGGRAAIQYF. The CDR3 DNA reads as TGTGCCAGCAGTTACGGGGGCAGGGCCGCCATTCAGTACTTC.

The gene calls are TRBV3-1 (or the pseudogene TRBV3-2) and TRBJ1-1, with a weak D call TRBD1 (6 bases). The germline CDR1 and CDR2 sequences are LGHDT and YNNKEL (reference sequence). CDR3 length: 14 residues. The V end lost 4 bases, the J end lost 4 bases, and 13 bases lay between the germline ends. In nucleotides, the CDR3 is TGTGCCAGCAGCCCCCGGGGAGGGGGCACTGAAGCTTTCTTT. This translates into CASSPRGGGTEAFF.

The chain combines TRBV7-3 with TRBJ2-1; D possibly corresponds to TRBD1 (6 bases). There are 16 residues in the CDR3. Germline CDR1 reads SGHTA; CDR2 reads FQGTGA. The V end lost 1 base, the J end lost 6 bases, and 16 bases lay between the germline ends. CDR3 residues: CASSLNPGQSFNEQFF. CDR3 sequence (DNA): TGTGCCAGCAGCTTAAATCCGGGACAATCTTTCAATGAGCAGTTCTTC.

The chain recombines TRBV6-5 with TRBJ1-1; 11 positions agree with TRBD1. Germline V CDR1 and CDR2: MNHEY, SVGAGI. V gave up 2 bases and J gave up 4 bases; unmatched junction bases: 0. The CDR3 runs 14 residues. In DNA, the CDR3 is TGTGCCAGCAGTTACGGACAGGGGGCCACTGAAGCTTTCTTT. Its protein product is CASSYGQGATEAFF.

CDR3 residues: CASSLGGALGRSELFF. The CDR3 DNA reads TGTGCCAGCAGCTTAGGAGGGGCCCTTGGGAGGAGTGAACTGTTTTTT. The rearrangement links TRBV7-2 to TRBJ1-4; D may be TRBD1 (5 bases). V was trimmed by 1 base and J by 12 bases, leaving 21 bases between them. Germline lookup yields CDR1 SGHTA and CDR2 FQGNSA. The length of the CDR3 is 16 residues.

The rearrangement uses TRBV28 and TRBJ2-7; a possible D gene is TRBD1 (5 bases). V was trimmed by 6 bases and J by 4 bases, leaving 19 bases between them. Germline loops: CDR1 MDHEN, CDR2 SYDVKM. CDR3 length: 15 residues. CDR3 in amino acids: CASRGTARQGYEQYV. The CDR3 bases are TGTGCCAGCAGAGGCACGGCTCGTCAGGGATACGAGCAGTACGTC.

This sequence joins TRBV4-3 and TRBJ2-2, with TRBD2 identical over 12 bases. The CDR3 contains 16 residues. The germline V gene encodes CDR1 LGHNA and CDR2 YSLEER. V lost 1 base to trimming and J lost 6 bases; unmatched junction nucleotides: 3. CDR3 nucleotides: TGCGCCAGCAGCCAAGGACTAGCGGGGGTCTCCGGGGAGCTGTTTTTT. It yields the protein CASSQGLAGVSGELFF.

This chain joins TRBV28 and TRBJ1-6; unclear D gene. This CDR3 has 15 amino acids. The V gene lost 4 bases and the J gene lost 7 bases, with 14 bases spanning the gap. Germline loops: CDR1 MDHEN, CDR2 SYDVKM. The CDR3 is CASSSARGGNSPLHF. The DNA of the CDR3 is TGTGCCAGCAGTTCGGCTCGGGGTGGAAATTCACCCCTCCACTTT. Filled out from reference TRBV28 and TRBJ1-6, the complete variable domain reads DVKVTQSSRYLVKRTGEKVFLECVQDMDHENMFWYRQDPGLGLRLIYFSYDVKMKEKGDIPEGYSVSREKKERFSLILESASTNQTSMYLCASSSARGGNSPLHFGNGTRLTVT.

The genes are TRBV7-2 and TRBJ2-7; the D gene is possibly TRBD1 (6 bases). Trimming removed 5 bases from V and 4 bases from J, with 15 bases in between. The CDR3 spans 14 residues. Germline V gene data show CDR1 as SGHTA and CDR2 as FQGNSA. The DNA for the CDR3 is TGTGCCAGCAGCCGGCCCCCGCAGGGGTACGAGCAGTACTTC. It codes for CASSRPPQGYEQYF.

The rearrangement links TRBV5-1 to TRBJ1-3; 7 nucleotides match TRBD1. The V gene's germline CDR1 is SGHRS and CDR2 YFSETQ. CDR3 length: 16 amino acids. V shed 2 bases, J shed 3 bases, and the junction held 8 bases outside the gene matches. This CDR3 is CASSFQDRRDGNTIYF. The CDR3 DNA reads TGCGCCAGCAGCTTCCAGGACAGGAGAGATGGAAACACCATATATTTT. Using reference TRBV5-1 and TRBJ1-3 for the parts outside the CDR3, the full variable domain is KAGVTQTPRYLIKTRGQQVTLSCSPISGHRSVSWYQQTPGQGLQFLFEYFSETQRNKGNFPGRFSGRQFSNSRSEMNVSTLELGDSALYLCASSFQDRRDGNTIYFGEGSWLTVV.